This TCR beta chain stems from a study of cytomegalovirus exposure and HLA in healthy donors. Turning to the study itself: Within an early data release were tens of millions of unique TCRs drawn from HLA-typed donors.

Trimming left V 4 bases short and J 6 bases short, with 9 bases between. CDR3 length equals 13 residues. Germline-derived CDR1 and CDR2 are SGHTA and FQGTGA. Regarding the study as a whole: One variant, a missense change in DCLRE1C, was linked in a later analysis to TCR beta V- and J-gene trimming.

The PCR was carried out with 60 Vbeta primers and 13 Jbeta primers. Study processing details: Later, an analysis found approximately 80 million unique TCR beta chains, and around 12 million of these were shared. The table came from immunoSEQ multiplex PCR; TCRdb's copy has only in-frame clones and leaves some out. D and trimming were read from the DNA, whereas the V and J calls and clone size are those reported in that table. This table holds approximately 150,000 clones, roughly 70% found once. As concerns this clone: Its antigen is as yet unknown.

This clonotype originated in a man aged 60-69 years in good health and CMV-seronegative. This chain uses TRBV7-3 with TRBJ2-2; D possibly corresponds to TRBD2 (6 bases). Sequences were obtained from PBMCs. CDR3 DNA: TGTGCCAGCAGCTCCTCTAGCGCCGGGGAGCTGTTTTTT. It specifies CASSSSSAGELFF.